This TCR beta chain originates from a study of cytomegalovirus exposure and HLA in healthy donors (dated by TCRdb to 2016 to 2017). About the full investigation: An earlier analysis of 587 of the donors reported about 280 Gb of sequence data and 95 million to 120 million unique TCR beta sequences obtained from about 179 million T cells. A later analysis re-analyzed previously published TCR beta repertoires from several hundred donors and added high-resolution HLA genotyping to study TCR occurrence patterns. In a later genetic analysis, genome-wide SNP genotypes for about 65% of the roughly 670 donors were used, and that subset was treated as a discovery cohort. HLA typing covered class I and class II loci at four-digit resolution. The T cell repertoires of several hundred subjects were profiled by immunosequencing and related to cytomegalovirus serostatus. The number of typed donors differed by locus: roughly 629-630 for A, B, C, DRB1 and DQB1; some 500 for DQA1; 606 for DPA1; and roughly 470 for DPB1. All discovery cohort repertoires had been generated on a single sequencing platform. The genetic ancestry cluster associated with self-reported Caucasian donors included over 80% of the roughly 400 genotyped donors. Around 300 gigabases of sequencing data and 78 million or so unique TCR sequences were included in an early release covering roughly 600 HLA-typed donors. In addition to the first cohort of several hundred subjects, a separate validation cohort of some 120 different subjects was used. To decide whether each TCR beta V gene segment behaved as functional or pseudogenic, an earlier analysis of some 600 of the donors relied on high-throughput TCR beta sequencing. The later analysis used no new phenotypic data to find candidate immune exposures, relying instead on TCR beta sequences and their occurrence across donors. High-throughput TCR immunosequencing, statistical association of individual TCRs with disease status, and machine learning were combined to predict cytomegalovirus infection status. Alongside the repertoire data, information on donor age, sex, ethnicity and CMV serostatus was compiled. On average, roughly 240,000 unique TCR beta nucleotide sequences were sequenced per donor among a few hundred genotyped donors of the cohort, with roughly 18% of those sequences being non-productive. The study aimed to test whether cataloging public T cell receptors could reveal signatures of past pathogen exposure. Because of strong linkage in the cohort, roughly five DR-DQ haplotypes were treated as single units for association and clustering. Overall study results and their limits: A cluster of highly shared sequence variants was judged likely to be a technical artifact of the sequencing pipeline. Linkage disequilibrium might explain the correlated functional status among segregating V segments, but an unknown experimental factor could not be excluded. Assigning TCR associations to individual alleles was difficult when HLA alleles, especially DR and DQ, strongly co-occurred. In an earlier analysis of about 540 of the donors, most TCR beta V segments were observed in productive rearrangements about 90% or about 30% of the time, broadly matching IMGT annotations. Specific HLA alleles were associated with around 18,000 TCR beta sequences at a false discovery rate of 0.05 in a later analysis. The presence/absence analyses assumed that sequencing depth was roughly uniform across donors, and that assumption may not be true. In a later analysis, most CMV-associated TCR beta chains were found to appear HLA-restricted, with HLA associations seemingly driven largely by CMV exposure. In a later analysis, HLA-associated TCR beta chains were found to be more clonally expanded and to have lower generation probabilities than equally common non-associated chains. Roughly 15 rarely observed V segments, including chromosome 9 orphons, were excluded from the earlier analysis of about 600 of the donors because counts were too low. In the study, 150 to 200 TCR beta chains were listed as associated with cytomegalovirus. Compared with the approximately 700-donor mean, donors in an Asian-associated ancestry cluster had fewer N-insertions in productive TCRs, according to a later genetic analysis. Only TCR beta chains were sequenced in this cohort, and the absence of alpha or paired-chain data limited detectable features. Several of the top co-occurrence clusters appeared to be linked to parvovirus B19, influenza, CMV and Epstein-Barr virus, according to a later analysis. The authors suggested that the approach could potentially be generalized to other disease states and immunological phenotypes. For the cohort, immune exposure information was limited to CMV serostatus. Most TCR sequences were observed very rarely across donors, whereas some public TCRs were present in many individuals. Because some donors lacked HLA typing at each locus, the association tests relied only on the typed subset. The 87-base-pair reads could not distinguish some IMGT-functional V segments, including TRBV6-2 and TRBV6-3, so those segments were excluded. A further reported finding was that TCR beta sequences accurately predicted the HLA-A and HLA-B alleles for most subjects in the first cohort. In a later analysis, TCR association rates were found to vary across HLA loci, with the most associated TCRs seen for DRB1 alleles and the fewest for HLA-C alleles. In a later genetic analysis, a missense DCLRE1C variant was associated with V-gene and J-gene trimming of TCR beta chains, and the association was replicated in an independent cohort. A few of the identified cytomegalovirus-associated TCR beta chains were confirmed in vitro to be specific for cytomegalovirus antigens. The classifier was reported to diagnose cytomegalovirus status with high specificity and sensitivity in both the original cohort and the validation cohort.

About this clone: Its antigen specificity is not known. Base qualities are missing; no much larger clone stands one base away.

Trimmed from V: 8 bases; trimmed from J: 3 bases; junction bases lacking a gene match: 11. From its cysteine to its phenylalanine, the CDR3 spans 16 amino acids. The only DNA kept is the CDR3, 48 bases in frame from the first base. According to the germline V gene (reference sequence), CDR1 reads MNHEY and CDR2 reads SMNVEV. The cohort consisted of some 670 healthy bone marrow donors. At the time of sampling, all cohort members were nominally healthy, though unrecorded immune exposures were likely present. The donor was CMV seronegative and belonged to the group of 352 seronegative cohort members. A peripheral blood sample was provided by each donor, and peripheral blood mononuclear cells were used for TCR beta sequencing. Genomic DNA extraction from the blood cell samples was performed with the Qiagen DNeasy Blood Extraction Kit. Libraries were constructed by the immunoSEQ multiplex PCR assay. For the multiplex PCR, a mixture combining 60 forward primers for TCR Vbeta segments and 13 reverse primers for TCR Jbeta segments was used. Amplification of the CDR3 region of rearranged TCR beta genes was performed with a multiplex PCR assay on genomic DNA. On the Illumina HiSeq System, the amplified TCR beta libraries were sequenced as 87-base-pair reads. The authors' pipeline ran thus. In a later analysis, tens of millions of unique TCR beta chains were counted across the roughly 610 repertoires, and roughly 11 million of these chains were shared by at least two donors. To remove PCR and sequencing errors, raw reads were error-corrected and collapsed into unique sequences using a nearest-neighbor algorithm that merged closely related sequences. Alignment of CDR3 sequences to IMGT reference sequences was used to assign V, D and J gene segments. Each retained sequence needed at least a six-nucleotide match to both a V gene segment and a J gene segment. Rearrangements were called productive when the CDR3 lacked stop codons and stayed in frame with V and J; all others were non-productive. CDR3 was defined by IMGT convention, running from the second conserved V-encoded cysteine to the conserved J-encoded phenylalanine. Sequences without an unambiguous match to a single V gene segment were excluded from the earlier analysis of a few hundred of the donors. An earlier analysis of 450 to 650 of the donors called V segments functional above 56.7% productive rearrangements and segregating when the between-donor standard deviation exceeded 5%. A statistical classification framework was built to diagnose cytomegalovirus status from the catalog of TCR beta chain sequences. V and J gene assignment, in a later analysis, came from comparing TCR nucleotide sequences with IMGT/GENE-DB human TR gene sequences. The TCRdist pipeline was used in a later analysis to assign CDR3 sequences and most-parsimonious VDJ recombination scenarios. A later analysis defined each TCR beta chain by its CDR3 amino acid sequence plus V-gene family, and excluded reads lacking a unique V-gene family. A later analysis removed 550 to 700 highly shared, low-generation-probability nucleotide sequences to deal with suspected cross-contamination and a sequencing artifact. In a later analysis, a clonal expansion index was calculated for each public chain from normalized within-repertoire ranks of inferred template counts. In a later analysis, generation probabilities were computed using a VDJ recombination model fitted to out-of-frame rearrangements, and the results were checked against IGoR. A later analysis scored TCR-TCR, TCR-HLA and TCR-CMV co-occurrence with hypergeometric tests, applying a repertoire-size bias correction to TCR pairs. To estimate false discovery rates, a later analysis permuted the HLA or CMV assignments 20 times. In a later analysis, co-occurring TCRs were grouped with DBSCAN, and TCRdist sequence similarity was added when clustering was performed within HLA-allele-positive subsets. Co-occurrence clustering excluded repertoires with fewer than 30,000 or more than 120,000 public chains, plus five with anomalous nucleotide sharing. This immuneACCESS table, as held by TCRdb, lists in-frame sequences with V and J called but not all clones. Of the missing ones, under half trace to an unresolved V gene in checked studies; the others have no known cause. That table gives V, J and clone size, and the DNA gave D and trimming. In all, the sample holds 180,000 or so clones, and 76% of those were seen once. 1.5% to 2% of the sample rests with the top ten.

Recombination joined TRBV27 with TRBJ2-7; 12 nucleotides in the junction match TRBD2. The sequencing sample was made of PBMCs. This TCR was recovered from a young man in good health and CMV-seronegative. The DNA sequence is TGTGCCAGCGGGGAAACTAGCGGGAGGTCCTTCTACGAGCAGTACTTC. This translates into CASGETSGRSFYEQYF.